This is a list of T cell receptor beta chains from one sample in a study of cytomegalovirus exposure and HLA in healthy donors. Assay used: immunoSEQ multiplex PCR; TCRdb lists only in-frame clones, some missing. The table shows roughly 170,000 clones, with around 81% occurring only once. The sample taken for sequencing was PBMCs. The receptors were sampled from a woman under 30 in good health and CMV-seropositive. Both conserved end residues are part of each CDR3. Fields, in order: CDR3 DNA, CDR3 protein, D gene, V gene, clone size, J gene. D genes are given only for firm matches. Size tells how often a clone was seen (once, few, many) or the class of an expanded clone, and some rows leave it out.

DNA: TGTGCCAGCAGTCCTTGGACTAGCGGGGTGGGCCCCTCGGGGGAGCAGTACTTC
CDR3: CASSPWTSGVGPSGEQYF
D: TRBD2
V: TRBV2
size: -
J: TRBJ2-7

DNA: TGTGCCAGCAGCCAAGATCTGGTAGGGGGCATCTATGGCTACACCTTC
CDR3: CASSQDLVGGIYGYTF
D: TRBD1
V: TRBV4-2
size: -
J: TRBJ1-2

DNA: TGCGCCAGCAGCCAAGAGCCGGGGTCGAATGAGCAGTTCTTC
CDR3: CASSQEPGSNEQFF
D: -
V: TRBV4-3
size: -
J: TRBJ2-1

DNA: TGTGCCAGCAGTGTAAGGGGGCCAGGAAACACCATATATTTT
CDR3: CASSVRGPGNTIYF
D: TRBD1
V: TRBV2
size: -
J: TRBJ1-3

DNA: TGTGCCAGCTCACAACGGAAGGGAGGCCAGCCCCAGCATTTT
CDR3: CASSQRKGGQPQHF
D: -
V: TRBV18
size: once
J: TRBJ1-5

DNA: TGCAGCGTCGAGCCCGGGACAGAGTACGGCTACACCTTC
CDR3: CSVEPGTEYGYTF
D: TRBD1
V: TRBV29-1
size: -
J: TRBJ1-2

DNA: TGTGCCAGCAGCTTCACTAGCGGGGGGAGATTCGAGCAGTACTTC
CDR3: CASSFTSGGRFEQYF
D: TRBD2
V: TRBV14
size: -
J: TRBJ2-7

DNA: TGTGCCAGCAGCTTAGCCCTAGCGGGGGGGCTATGGGCAGATACGCAGTATTTT
CDR3: CASSLALAGGLWADTQYF
D: TRBD2
V: TRBV11-2
size: -
J: TRBJ2-3

DNA: TGTGCCAGCAGCTTAATCTTAGGGGGGGTCTCCTACGAGCAGTACTTC
CDR3: CASSLILGGVSYEQYF
D: -
V: TRBV7-2
size: -
J: TRBJ2-7

DNA: TGTGCCAGTAGAAGCTCTGGGGCCAACGTCCTGACTTTC
CDR3: CASRSSGANVLTF
D: -
V: TRBV6-1
size: -
J: TRBJ2-6

DNA: TGCAGCGTTGGGGGGCCTACGGACAATCGGGACACTGAAGCTTTCTTT
CDR3: CSVGGPTDNRDTEAFF
D: -
V: TRBV29-1
size: few
J: TRBJ1-1

DNA: TGTGCCAGCAGTGGAACGACAGGAGGTTTGCCCCAGCATTTT
CDR3: CASSGTTGGLPQHF
D: -
V: TRBV2
size: once
J: TRBJ1-5

DNA: TGTGCCAGCATCGCCGGGACAAAGAACACTGAAGCTTTCTTT
CDR3: CASIAGTKNTEAFF
D: -
V: TRBV6-6
size: -
J: TRBJ1-1

DNA: TGTGCCAGCAGCAAAGTGGGGACAAGAAGCTACGAGCAGTACTTC
CDR3: CASSKVGTRSYEQYF
D: -
V: TRBV21-1
size: -
J: TRBJ2-7

DNA: TGTGCCACCAGCTCACCTTCCGGGGTCGGGAGCTATGGCTACACCTTC
CDR3: CATSSPSGVGSYGYTF
D: -
V: TRBV15
size: -
J: TRBJ1-2

DNA: TGTGCCAGCAGGACACTAGCGGGGGTTGACGATACGCAGTATTTT
CDR3: CASRTLAGVDDTQYF
D: TRBD2
V: TRBV6-5
size: once
J: TRBJ2-3

DNA: TGTGCCAGCAGAACTGACCAGGGGTTCGACGAGCAGTACTTC
CDR3: CASRTDQGFDEQYF
D: -
V: TRBV2
size: -
J: TRBJ2-7

DNA: TGTGCCAGCAGTTCCTCCGGCAGGGCTAACTATGGCTACACCTTC
CDR3: CASSSSGRANYGYTF
D: -
V: TRBV2
size: -
J: TRBJ1-2

DNA: TGTGCCAGCAGTCCGCGGGGTTACGAGCAGTACTTC
CDR3: CASSPRGYEQYF
D: -
V: TRBV6-1
size: -
J: TRBJ2-7

DNA: TGCGCCAGCAGCCAAGATCCCCAGGGGTCCTACAATGAGCAGTTCTTC
CDR3: CASSQDPQGSYNEQFF
D: -
V: TRBV4-3
size: -
J: TRBJ2-1

DNA: TGTGCCAGCTCAAGGACCGGGACTAGCCCCTACAATGAGCAGTTCTTC
CDR3: CASSRTGTSPYNEQFF
D: TRBD2
V: TRBV2
size: few
J: TRBJ2-1

DNA: TGTGCCAGCAGCGTTTCGACTAGCGGGGGGGCCTGGCGCGAAGAGACCCAGTACTTC
CDR3: CASSVSTSGGAWREETQYF
D: TRBD2
V: TRBV9
size: -
J: TRBJ2-5

DNA: TGTGCCAGCAATGGACAGTTCTCCTACAATGAGCAGTTCTTC
CDR3: CASNGQFSYNEQFF
D: -
V: TRBV2
size: -
J: TRBJ2-1

DNA: TGTGCCATCAGGCCTACAGGGGACAGGGGTTCGAGGGACTATGGCTACACCTTC
CDR3: CAIRPTGDRGSRDYGYTF
D: TRBD1
V: TRBV10-3
size: -
J: TRBJ1-2

DNA: TGTGCCAGCAGTGAAGGGAGGGAGTTAGTCTCTGGAAACACCATATATTTT
CDR3: CASSEGRELVSGNTIYF
D: -
V: TRBV2
size: few
J: TRBJ1-3